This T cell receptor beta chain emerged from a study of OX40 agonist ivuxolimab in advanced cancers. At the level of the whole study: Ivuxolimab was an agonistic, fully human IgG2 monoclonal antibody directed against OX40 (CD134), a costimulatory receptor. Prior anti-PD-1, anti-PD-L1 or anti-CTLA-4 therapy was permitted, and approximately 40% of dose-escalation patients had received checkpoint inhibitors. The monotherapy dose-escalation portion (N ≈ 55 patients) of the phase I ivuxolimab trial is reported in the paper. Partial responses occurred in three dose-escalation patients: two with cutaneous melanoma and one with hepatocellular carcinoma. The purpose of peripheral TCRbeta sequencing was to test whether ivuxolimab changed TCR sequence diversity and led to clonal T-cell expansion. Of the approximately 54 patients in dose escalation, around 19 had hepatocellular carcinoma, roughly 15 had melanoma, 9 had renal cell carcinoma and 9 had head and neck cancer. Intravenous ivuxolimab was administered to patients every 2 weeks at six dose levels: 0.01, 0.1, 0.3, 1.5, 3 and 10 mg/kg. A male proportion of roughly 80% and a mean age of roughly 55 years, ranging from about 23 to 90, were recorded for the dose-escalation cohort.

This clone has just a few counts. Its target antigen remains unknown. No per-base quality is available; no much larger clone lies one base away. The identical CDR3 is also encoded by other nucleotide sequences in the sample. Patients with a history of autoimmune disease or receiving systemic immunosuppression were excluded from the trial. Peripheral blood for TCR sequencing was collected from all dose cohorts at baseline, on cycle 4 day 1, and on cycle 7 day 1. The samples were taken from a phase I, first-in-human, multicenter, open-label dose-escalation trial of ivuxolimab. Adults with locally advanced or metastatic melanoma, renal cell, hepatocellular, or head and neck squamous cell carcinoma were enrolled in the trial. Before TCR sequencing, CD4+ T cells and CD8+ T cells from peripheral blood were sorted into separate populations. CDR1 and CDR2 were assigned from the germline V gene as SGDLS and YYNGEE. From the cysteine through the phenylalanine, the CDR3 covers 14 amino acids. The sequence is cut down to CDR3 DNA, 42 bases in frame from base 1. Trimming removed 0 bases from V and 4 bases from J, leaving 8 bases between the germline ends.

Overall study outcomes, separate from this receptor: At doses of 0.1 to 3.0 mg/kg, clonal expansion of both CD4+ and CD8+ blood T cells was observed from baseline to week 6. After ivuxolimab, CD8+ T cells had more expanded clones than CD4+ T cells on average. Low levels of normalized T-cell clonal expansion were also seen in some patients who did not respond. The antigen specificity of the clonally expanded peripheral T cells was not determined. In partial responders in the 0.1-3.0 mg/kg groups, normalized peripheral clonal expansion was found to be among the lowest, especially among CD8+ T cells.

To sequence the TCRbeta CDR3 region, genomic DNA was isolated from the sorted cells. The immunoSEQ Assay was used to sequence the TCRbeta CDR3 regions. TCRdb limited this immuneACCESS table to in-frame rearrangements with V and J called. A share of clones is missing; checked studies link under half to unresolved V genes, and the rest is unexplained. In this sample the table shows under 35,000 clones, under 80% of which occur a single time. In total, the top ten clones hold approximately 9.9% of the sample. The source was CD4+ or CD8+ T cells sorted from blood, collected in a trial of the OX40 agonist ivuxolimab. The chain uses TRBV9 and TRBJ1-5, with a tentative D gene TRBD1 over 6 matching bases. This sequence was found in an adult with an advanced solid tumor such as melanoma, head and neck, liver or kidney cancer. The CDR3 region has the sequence CASSVGRGNQPQHF. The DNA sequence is TGTGCCAGCAGCGTAGGCAGGGGAAATCAGCCCCAGCATTTT.